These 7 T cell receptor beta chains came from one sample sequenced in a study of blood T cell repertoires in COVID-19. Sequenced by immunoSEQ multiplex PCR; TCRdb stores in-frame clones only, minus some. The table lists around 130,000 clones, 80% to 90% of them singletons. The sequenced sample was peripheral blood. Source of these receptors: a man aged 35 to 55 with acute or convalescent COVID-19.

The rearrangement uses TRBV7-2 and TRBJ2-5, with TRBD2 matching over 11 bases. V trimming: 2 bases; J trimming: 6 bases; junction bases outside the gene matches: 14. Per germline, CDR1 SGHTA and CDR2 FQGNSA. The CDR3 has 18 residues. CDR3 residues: CASSLILSSGGREKTQYF. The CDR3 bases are TGTGCCAGCAGCTTAATTTTGTCTAGCGGGGGGCGGGAGAAGACCCAGTACTTC.

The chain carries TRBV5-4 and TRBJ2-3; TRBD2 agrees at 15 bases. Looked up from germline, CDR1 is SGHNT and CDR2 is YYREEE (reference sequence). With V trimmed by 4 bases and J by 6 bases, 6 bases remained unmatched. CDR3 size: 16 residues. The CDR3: CASSPGLAGGGDTQYF. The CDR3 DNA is TGTGCCAGCAGCCCAGGACTAGCGGGAGGGGGGGATACGCAGTATTTT.

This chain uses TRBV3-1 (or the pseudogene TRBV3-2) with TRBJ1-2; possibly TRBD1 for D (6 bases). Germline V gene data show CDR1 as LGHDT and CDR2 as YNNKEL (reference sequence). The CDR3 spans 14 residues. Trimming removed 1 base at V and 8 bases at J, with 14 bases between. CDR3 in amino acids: CASSQADRRPGYTF. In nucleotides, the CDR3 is TGTGCCAGCAGCCAAGCGGACAGACGTCCCGGCTACACCTTC.

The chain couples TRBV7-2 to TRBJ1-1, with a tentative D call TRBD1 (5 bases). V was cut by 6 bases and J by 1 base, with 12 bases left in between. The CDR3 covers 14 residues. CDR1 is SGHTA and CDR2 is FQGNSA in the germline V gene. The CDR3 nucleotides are TGTGCCAGCAGACCGCCGGGGGGGAACACTGAAGCTTTCTTT. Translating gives CASRPPGGNTEAFF.

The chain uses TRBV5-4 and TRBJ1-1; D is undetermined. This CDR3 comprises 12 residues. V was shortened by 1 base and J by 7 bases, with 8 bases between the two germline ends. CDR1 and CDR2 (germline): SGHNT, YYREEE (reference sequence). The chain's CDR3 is CASSLSGFEAFF. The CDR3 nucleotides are TGTGCCAGCAGCTTGTCGGGGTTTGAAGCTTTCTTT.

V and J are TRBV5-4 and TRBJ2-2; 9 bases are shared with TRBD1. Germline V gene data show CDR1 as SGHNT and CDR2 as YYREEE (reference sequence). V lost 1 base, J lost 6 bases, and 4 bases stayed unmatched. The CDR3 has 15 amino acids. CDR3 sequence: CASSLWGTGSGELFF. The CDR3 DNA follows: TGTGCCAGCAGCTTGTGGGGGACAGGGTCCGGGGAGCTGTTTTTT.

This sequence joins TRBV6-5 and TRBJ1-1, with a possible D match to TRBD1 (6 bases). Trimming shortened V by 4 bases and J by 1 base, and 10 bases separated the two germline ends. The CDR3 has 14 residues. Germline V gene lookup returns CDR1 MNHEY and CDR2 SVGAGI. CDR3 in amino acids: CASSSQQGNTEAFF. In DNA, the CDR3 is TGTGCCAGCAGTTCCCAACAGGGGAACACTGAAGCTTTCTTT.